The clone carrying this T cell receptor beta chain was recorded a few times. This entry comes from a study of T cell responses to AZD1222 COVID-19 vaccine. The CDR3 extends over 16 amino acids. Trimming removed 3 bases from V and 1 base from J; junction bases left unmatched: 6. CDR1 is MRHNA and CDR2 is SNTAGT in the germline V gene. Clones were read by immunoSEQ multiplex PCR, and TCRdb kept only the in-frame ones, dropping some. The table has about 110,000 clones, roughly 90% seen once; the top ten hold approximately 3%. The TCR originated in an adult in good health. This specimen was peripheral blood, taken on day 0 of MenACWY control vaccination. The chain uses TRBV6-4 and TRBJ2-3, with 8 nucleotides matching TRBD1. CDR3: CASSDDPGQGTDTQYF. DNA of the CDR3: TGTGCCAGCAGTGATGACCCGGGACAGGGCACAGATACGCAGTATTTT.